The rows below give T cell receptor beta chains drawn from one sample of a study of cytomegalovirus exposure and HLA in healthy donors. This table comes from immunoSEQ multiplex PCR, and its TCRdb copy is limited to in-frame clones, with some not included. The sample has about 200,000 clones; about 86% are singletons. What was sequenced was PBMCs. The origin of the receptors is a woman younger than 45 in good health and CMV-seronegative. Both conserved end residues are part of each CDR3. The D gene is left open where the match is weak. A clone size is listed for some rows: how often the clone was seen (once, few, many), or a class if it is expanded.

J gene | D gene | V gene | clone size | CDR3 DNA | CDR3 protein
TRBJ2-1 | TRBD2 | TRBV5-1 | . | TGCGCCAGCAGCTTGGTATTGGGGGAGGGCCTGTTCTTC | CASSLVLGEGLFF
TRBJ2-7 | . | TRBV2 | few | TGTGCCAGCAGTGAGCAGGGGACCCCAGCCTACGAGCAGTACTTC | CASSEQGTPAYEQYF
TRBJ1-1 | . | TRBV29-1 | . | TGCAGCGTTGGAAACAGGGCCAACACTGAAGCTTTCTTT | CSVGNRANTEAFF
TRBJ2-6 | . | TRBV7-9 | . | TGTGCCAGCAGCTTGGGGGCCGCGGAGGACTCTGGGGCCAACGTCCTGACTTTC | CASSLGAAEDSGANVLTF
TRBJ1-2 | . | TRBV4-1 | . | TGCGCCAGCAGCCAAGATAGAGCGGCAGGAAGCTATGGCTACACCTTC | CASSQDRAAGSYGYTF
TRBJ2-1 | TRBD2 | TRBV15 | . | TGTGCCACCAGCAGAGATGTTAGCGGGAGGGTCCACAATGAGCAGTTCTTC | CATSRDVSGRVHNEQFF
TRBJ2-7 | TRBD1 | TRBV2 | . | TGTGCCAGCAGTGCGCAGGACAGGGGGCTGAACGAGCAGTACTTC | CASSAQDRGLNEQYF
TRBJ2-3 | . | TRBV9 | . | TGTGCCAGCAGCGTAGTTGGGGGGAGAAAGCAGTATTTT | CASSVVGGRKQYF
TRBJ2-1 | . | TRBV2 | . | TGTGCCAGCAGTGAATCCGGACTGGGGAACAATGAGCAGTTCTTC | CASSESGLGNNEQFF
TRBJ1-5 | TRBD1 | TRBV2 | . | TGTGCCAGCAGTGATGGGGACAGGGCTGGTCAGCCCCAGCATTTT | CASSDGDRAGQPQHF